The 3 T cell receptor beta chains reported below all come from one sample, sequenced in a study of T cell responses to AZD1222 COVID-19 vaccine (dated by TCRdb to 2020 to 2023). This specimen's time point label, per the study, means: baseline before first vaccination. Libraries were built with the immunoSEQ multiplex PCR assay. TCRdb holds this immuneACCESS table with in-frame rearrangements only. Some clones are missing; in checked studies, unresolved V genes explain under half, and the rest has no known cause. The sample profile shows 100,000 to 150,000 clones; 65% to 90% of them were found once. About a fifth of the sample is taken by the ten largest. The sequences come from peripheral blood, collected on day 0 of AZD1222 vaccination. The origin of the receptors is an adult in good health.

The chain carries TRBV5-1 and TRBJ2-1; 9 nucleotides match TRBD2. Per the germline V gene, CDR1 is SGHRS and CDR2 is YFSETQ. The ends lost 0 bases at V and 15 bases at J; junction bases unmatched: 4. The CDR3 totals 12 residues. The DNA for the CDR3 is TGCGCCAGCAGCTTGGAAGCGGGGGGCGCGTTCTTC. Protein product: CASSLEAGGAFF.

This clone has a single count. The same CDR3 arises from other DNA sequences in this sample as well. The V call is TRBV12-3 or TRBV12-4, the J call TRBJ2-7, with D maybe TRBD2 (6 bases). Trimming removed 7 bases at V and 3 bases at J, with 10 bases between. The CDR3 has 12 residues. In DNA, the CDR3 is TGTGCCAGCACCACCGGGGGCTACGAGCAGTACTTC. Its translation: CASTTGGYEQYF.

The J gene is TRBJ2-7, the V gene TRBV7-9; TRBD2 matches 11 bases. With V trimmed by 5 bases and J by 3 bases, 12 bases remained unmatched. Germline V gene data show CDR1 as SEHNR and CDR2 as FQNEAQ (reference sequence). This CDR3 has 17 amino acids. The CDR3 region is CASSQGLAGGLGYEQYF. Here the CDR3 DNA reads TGTGCCAGCAGCCAAGGGCTAGCGGGGGGCCTGGGCTACGAGCAGTACTTC.